The rows below give T cell receptor beta chains drawn from one sample of a study of T cells after yellow fever vaccination. One entry per CDR3 protein results from TCRdb running MiXCR on the 5' RACE reads. The sample shows 200,000 to 300,000 distinct CDR3 sequences, roughly 3.5% of them seen only once. Sample: PBMCs, taken 15 days after the yellow fever booster vaccination. The source is a man aged 18 to 30 who received the YFV17D yellow fever vaccine. Each CDR3 is given with its conserved first and last residue. The order of the fields is D gene, clone size, J gene, CDR3 length, V gene, CDR3 DNA, CDR3 protein. D genes are given only for firm matches. Clone size is not always given. Where it is, it says once, few, many or a class for expanded clones.

d_call: TRBD1
clone_size: many
j_call: TRBJ2-7
cdr3_length: 15
v_call: TRBV4-2
cdr3_nt: TGTGCCAGCAGCTCTGCCTGGACAGGGTTGGGCGAGCAGTACTTC
cdr3_aa: CASSSAWTGLGEQYF

d_call: TRBD1
clone_size: many
j_call: TRBJ1-6
cdr3_length: 15
v_call: TRBV7-8
cdr3_nt: TGTGCCAGCAGCCTCCCGACAGGGGGTAATTCACCCCTCCACTTT
cdr3_aa: CASSLPTGGNSPLHF

d_call: TRBD1
clone_size: many
j_call: TRBJ2-2
cdr3_length: 18
v_call: TRBV12-3/TRBV12-4
cdr3_nt: TGTGCCAGCGCTCCGGGACAGGGGGCCTTCTTTCCCACCGGGGAGCTGTTTTTT
cdr3_aa: CASAPGQGAFFPTGELFF

d_call: TRBD2
clone_size: many
j_call: TRBJ2-3
cdr3_length: 15
v_call: TRBV6-5
cdr3_nt: TGTGCCAGCAGTGCACTAGCGGGGGGGGCAGATACGCAGTATTTT
cdr3_aa: CASSALAGGADTQYF

d_call: NA
clone_size: many
j_call: TRBJ2-7
cdr3_length: 15
v_call: TRBV6-2/TRBV6-3
cdr3_nt: TGTGCCAGCACAAAGACCAGGACGATGATCTACGAGCAGTACTTC
cdr3_aa: CASTKTRTMIYEQYF

d_call: NA
clone_size: few
j_call: TRBJ1-2
cdr3_length: 13
v_call: TRBV6-2/TRBV6-3
cdr3_nt: TGTGCCAGCAGGGAGACAGACAGATATGGCTACACCTTC
cdr3_aa: CASRETDRYGYTF

d_call: TRBD1
clone_size: few
j_call: TRBJ1-5
cdr3_length: 17
v_call: TRBV7-8
cdr3_nt: TGTGCCAGCAGCCCCGGGACAGGGGCTAGTTCGGATCAGCCCCAGCATTTT
cdr3_aa: CASSPGTGASSDQPQHF

d_call: TRBD1
clone_size: many
j_call: TRBJ2-7
cdr3_length: 13
v_call: TRBV10-1
cdr3_nt: TGCGCCAGCAGTTGGACAGGGGGGGAAGAGCAGTACTTC
cdr3_aa: CASSWTGGEEQYF

d_call: NA
clone_size: NA
j_call: TRBJ2-2
cdr3_length: 16
v_call: TRBV3-1
cdr3_nt: TGTGCCAGCAGCCCGAGTGGGACATTGAACACCGGGGAGCTGTTTTTT
cdr3_aa: CASSPSGTLNTGELFF

d_call: NA
clone_size: many
j_call: TRBJ2-3
cdr3_length: 15
v_call: TRBV5-6
cdr3_nt: TGTGCCAGCAGCTTGTATTTGACCGGCACAGATACGCAGTATTTT
cdr3_aa: CASSLYLTGTDTQYF

d_call: TRBD1
clone_size: few
j_call: TRBJ2-6
cdr3_length: 19
v_call: TRBV15
cdr3_nt: TGTGCCACCAGCAGGGACGGACAGGGGATAGGGACTGGGGCCAACGTCCTGACTTTC
cdr3_aa: CATSRDGQGIGTGANVLTF

d_call: NA
clone_size: many
j_call: TRBJ1-5
cdr3_length: 14
v_call: TRBV10-3
cdr3_nt: TGTGCCATCAGGCAACAGGGTTTTAATCAGCCCCAGCATTTT
cdr3_aa: CAIRQQGFNQPQHF

d_call: TRBD1
clone_size: many
j_call: TRBJ1-3
cdr3_length: 15
v_call: TRBV27
cdr3_nt: TGTGCCAGCAGTTTTACTGGGACAGGGGGAAACACCATATATTTT
cdr3_aa: CASSFTGTGGNTIYF

d_call: TRBD1
clone_size: NA
j_call: TRBJ1-4
cdr3_length: 13
v_call: TRBV7-2
cdr3_nt: TGTGCCAGCAGCGCCAGGACAGGGGCAGAATCGGTTTTT
cdr3_aa: CASSARTGAESVF

d_call: NA
clone_size: many
j_call: TRBJ2-1
cdr3_length: 11
v_call: TRBV29-1
cdr3_nt: TGCAGCGTCGGGTCCCACGCCGAGCAGTTCTTC
cdr3_aa: CSVGSHAEQFF

d_call: TRBD1
clone_size: many
j_call: TRBJ2-3
cdr3_length: 15
v_call: TRBV7-7
cdr3_nt: TGTGCTAGCAGCTTACAGGGGGCTAGCACAGATACGCAGTATTTT
cdr3_aa: CASSLQGASTDTQYF

d_call: NA
clone_size: many
j_call: TRBJ2-1
cdr3_length: 13
v_call: TRBV7-9
cdr3_nt: TGTGCCAGCAGCTATGCCCTAGGGGCTGAGCAGTTCTTC
cdr3_aa: CASSYALGAEQFF

d_call: NA
clone_size: NA
j_call: TRBJ2-5
cdr3_length: 14
v_call: TRBV30
cdr3_nt: TGTGCCTGGGGTGGCGGTACGGGGCGAGAGACCCAGTACTTC
cdr3_aa: CAWGGGTGRETQYF

d_call: TRBD1
clone_size: many
j_call: TRBJ2-3
cdr3_length: 18
v_call: TRBV20-1
cdr3_nt: TGCAGTGCTAGAGATTCTTTTGGGTCGGACAGGGTTACAGATACGCAGTATTTT
cdr3_aa: CSARDSFGSDRVTDTQYF

d_call: NA
clone_size: many
j_call: TRBJ1-3
cdr3_length: 15
v_call: TRBV12-5
cdr3_nt: TGTGCTAGTGGTTTGGTACCTGCAGCTGGAAACACCATATATTTT
cdr3_aa: CASGLVPAAGNTIYF

d_call: NA
clone_size: many
j_call: TRBJ2-2
cdr3_length: 16
v_call: TRBV6-2/TRBV6-3
cdr3_nt: TGTGCCAGCTCCCCGGTTAGGGCTCGATTCACCGGGGAGCTGTTTTTT
cdr3_aa: CASSPVRARFTGELFF

d_call: NA
clone_size: many
j_call: TRBJ2-7
cdr3_length: 12
v_call: TRBV19
cdr3_nt: TGTGCCAGTAGTATGAGGAACTACGAGCAGTACTTC
cdr3_aa: CASSMRNYEQYF

d_call: NA
clone_size: many
j_call: TRBJ1-1
cdr3_length: 12
v_call: TRBV3-1
cdr3_nt: TGTGCCAGCAGCCAAGCAAGGGCGCGAGCTTTCTTT
cdr3_aa: CASSQARARAFF

d_call: NA
clone_size: many
j_call: TRBJ2-1
cdr3_length: 16
v_call: TRBV6-2/TRBV6-3
cdr3_nt: TGTGCCAGCAGTTCCGAGGTCTTGGCAGGGTACGATGAGCAGTTCTTC
cdr3_aa: CASSSEVLAGYDEQFF

d_call: NA
clone_size: many
j_call: TRBJ1-3
cdr3_length: 15
v_call: TRBV2
cdr3_nt: TGTGCCAGCAGTGAGGCGGGCCTCTCTGGAAACACCATATATTTT
cdr3_aa: CASSEAGLSGNTIYF

d_call: TRBD1
clone_size: many
j_call: TRBJ1-2
cdr3_length: 16
v_call: TRBV5-1
cdr3_nt: TGCGCCAGCAGCCCAATACCCGACAGGGCGGGCTATGGCTACACCTTC
cdr3_aa: CASSPIPDRAGYGYTF

d_call: NA
clone_size: many
j_call: TRBJ2-5
cdr3_length: 17
v_call: TRBV4-3
cdr3_nt: TGCGCCAGCAGCCAAGATTTAGCTGACTCAGGTCAAGAGACCCAGTACTTC
cdr3_aa: CASSQDLADSGQETQYF

d_call: NA
clone_size: many
j_call: TRBJ2-2
cdr3_length: 13
v_call: TRBV6-4
cdr3_nt: TGTGCCAGCAGTGACTCGACTACCGGGGAGCTGTTTTTT
cdr3_aa: CASSDSTTGELFF

d_call: NA
clone_size: NA
j_call: TRBJ2-5
cdr3_length: 12
v_call: TRBV12-3/TRBV12-4
cdr3_nt: TGTGCCAGCAGTTATGGGGCCCAGACCCAGTACTTC
cdr3_aa: CASSYGAQTQYF

d_call: NA
clone_size: many
j_call: TRBJ2-7
cdr3_length: 11
v_call: TRBV10-3
cdr3_nt: TGTGCCATCAGTGCCATGAGGGAGCAGTACTTC
cdr3_aa: CAISAMREQYF

d_call: NA
clone_size: many
j_call: TRBJ2-3
cdr3_length: 19
v_call: TRBV9
cdr3_nt: TGTGCCAGCAGCTCGCGAGCCCTAAGGAGGGATGGAAACACAGATACGCAGTATTTT
cdr3_aa: CASSSRALRRDGNTDTQYF

d_call: TRBD1
clone_size: few
j_call: TRBJ1-4
cdr3_length: 14
v_call: TRBV5-6
cdr3_nt: TGTGCCAGCAGCCCGGGACAGATGCCGAGAAAACTGTTTTTT
cdr3_aa: CASSPGQMPRKLFF

d_call: NA
clone_size: many
j_call: TRBJ1-2
cdr3_length: 12
v_call: TRBV29-1
cdr3_nt: TGCAGCGTTGTGGCGGGAATCCATGGCTACACCTTC
cdr3_aa: CSVVAGIHGYTF

d_call: TRBD1
clone_size: many
j_call: TRBJ2-1
cdr3_length: 14
v_call: TRBV5-1
cdr3_nt: TGCGCCAGCAGCTTGGCCGGGGACAGGGGAGAGCAGTTCTTC
cdr3_aa: CASSLAGDRGEQFF

d_call: NA
clone_size: many
j_call: TRBJ2-6
cdr3_length: 17
v_call: TRBV4-2
cdr3_nt: TGTGCCAGCAGCCAAGAACTTAGCAGCTCTGGGGCCAACGTCCTGACTTTC
cdr3_aa: CASSQELSSSGANVLTF

d_call: NA
clone_size: few
j_call: TRBJ2-6
cdr3_length: 14
v_call: TRBV14
cdr3_nt: TGTGCCACCCGAACCTTAAGTGGGGCCAACGTCCTGACTTTC
cdr3_aa: CATRTLSGANVLTF

d_call: TRBD1
clone_size: many
j_call: TRBJ1-4
cdr3_length: 14
v_call: TRBV27
cdr3_nt: TGTGCCAGCAGTCGGGACAGGGGGGAGGAAAAACTGTTTTTT
cdr3_aa: CASSRDRGEEKLFF

d_call: TRBD1
clone_size: many
j_call: TRBJ1-2
cdr3_length: 14
v_call: TRBV24-1
cdr3_nt: TGTGCCACCAGTGATCGGGACAGGGCCTATGGCTACACCTTC
cdr3_aa: CATSDRDRAYGYTF

d_call: NA
clone_size: many
j_call: TRBJ1-1
cdr3_length: 13
v_call: TRBV5-1
cdr3_nt: TGCGCCAGCAGCTTGGGGCAGGTAACTGAAGCTTTCTTT
cdr3_aa: CASSLGQVTEAFF

d_call: NA
clone_size: few
j_call: TRBJ2-3
cdr3_length: 13
v_call: TRBV29-1
cdr3_nt: TGCAGCGGATTCGGGACATTCACAGATACGCAGTATTTT
cdr3_aa: CSGFGTFTDTQYF

d_call: NA
clone_size: many
j_call: TRBJ2-6
cdr3_length: 23
v_call: TRBV4-3
cdr3_nt: TGCGCCAGCAGCCAAGATGCCCCTTGGGGGGATGCGACAGAACGCTCTGGGGCCAACGTCCTGACTTTC
cdr3_aa: CASSQDAPWGDATERSGANVLTF

d_call: NA
clone_size: many
j_call: TRBJ2-2
cdr3_length: 15
v_call: TRBV5-1
cdr3_nt: TGCGCCAGCAGAAAAGCTGGAACGAACACCGGGGAGCTGTTTTTT
cdr3_aa: CASRKAGTNTGELFF

d_call: TRBD1
clone_size: many
j_call: TRBJ2-1
cdr3_length: 15
v_call: TRBV5-1
cdr3_nt: TGCGCCAGCAGTAAGGGGACAGTGATGTACAATGAGCAGTTCTTC
cdr3_aa: CASSKGTVMYNEQFF

d_call: NA
clone_size: many
j_call: TRBJ2-4
cdr3_length: 15
v_call: TRBV5-1
cdr3_nt: TGCGCCAGCAGCTTGATCTCAGGGTCAGCGAACATTCAGTACTTC
cdr3_aa: CASSLISGSANIQYF

d_call: NA
clone_size: many
j_call: TRBJ2-1
cdr3_length: 14
v_call: TRBV6-5
cdr3_nt: TGTGCCAGCAGTATCTCCTTCTCCTACAATGAGCAGTTCTTC
cdr3_aa: CASSISFSYNEQFF

d_call: NA
clone_size: many
j_call: TRBJ2-5
cdr3_length: 13
v_call: TRBV5-1
cdr3_nt: TGCGCCAGCAGCTCCCCCACGGGAGAGACCCAGTACTTC
cdr3_aa: CASSSPTGETQYF

d_call: TRBD1
clone_size: many
j_call: TRBJ2-3
cdr3_length: 14
v_call: TRBV5-1
cdr3_nt: TGCGCCAGCAGCCAAGGACAGGGCCCGGGTACGCAGTATTTT
cdr3_aa: CASSQGQGPGTQYF